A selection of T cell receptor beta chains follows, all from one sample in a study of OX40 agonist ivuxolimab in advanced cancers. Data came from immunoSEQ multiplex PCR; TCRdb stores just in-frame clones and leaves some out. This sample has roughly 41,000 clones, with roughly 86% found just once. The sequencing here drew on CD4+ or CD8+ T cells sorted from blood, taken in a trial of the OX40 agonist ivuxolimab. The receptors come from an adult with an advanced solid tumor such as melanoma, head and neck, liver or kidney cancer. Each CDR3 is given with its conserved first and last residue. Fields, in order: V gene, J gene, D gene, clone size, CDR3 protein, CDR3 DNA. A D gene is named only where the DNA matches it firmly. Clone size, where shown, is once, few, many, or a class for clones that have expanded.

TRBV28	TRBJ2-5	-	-	CASTEIRTTETQYF	TGTGCCAGCACCGAGATACGGACAACGGAGACCCAGTACTTC
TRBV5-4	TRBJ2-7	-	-	CASSFQVSYEQYF	TGTGCCAGCAGCTTCCAGGTTTCCTACGAGCAGTACTTC
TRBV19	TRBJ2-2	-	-	CASSPRDDWGGELFF	TGTGCCAGTAGTCCTCGGGACGACTGGGGCGGGGAGCTGTTTTTT
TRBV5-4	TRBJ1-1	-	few	CASSFRGGSAFF	TGTGCCAGCAGCTTCCGGGGGGGTAGCGCTTTCTTT
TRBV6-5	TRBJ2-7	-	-	CASTQRNRGGYEQYF	TGTGCCAGCACCCAACGGAACAGGGGAGGATACGAGCAGTACTTC
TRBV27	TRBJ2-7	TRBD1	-	CASSLRQGAYEQYF	TGTGCCAGCAGTCTTAGACAGGGCGCCTACGAGCAGTACTTC
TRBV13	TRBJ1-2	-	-	CASSLGGNLYGYTF	TGTGCCAGCAGCTTGGGAGGGAATCTTTATGGCTACACCTTC
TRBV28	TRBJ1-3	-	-	CASRIYLLGGNTIYF	TGTGCCAGCAGAATTTATCTCCTCGGTGGAAACACCATATATTTT
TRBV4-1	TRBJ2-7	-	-	CASSPAVDYEQYF	TGCGCCAGCAGCCCCGCCGTGGACTACGAGCAGTACTTC
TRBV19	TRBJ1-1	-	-	CASSILTGNTEAFF	TGTGCCAGTAGTATACTCACCGGGAACACTGAAGCTTTCTTT
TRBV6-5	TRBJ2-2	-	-	CASSYSPGAVGELFF	TGTGCCAGCAGTTACTCACCAGGGGCGGTCGGGGAGCTGTTTTTT